One and the same sample provided the 3 T cell receptor beta chains below, sequenced in a study of cytomegalovirus exposure and HLA in healthy donors. Primers for the PCR totalled 60 Vbeta and 13 Jbeta. Repertoires were generated with immunoSEQ multiplex PCR, while TCRdb's copy carries only in-frame clones and drops some. The sample has about 120,000 clones, more than 60% seen once. The specimen was PBMCs. These receptors all come from a woman aged 40 to 55 in good health and CMV-seropositive.

The chain joins TRBV6-5 to TRBJ2-7; TRBD2 matches 7 bases. V trimming: 2 bases; J trimming: 5 bases; junction bases outside the gene matches: 0. From germline, CDR1 is MNHEY and CDR2 SVGAGI. The CDR3 has 12 amino acids. As DNA, the CDR3 is TGTGCCAGCAGTTACCGGGGGGACGAGCAGTACTTC. Translated: CASSYRGDEQYF.

This clone was counted between two and nine times. The rearrangement uses TRBV6-6 and TRBJ1-5, with D maybe TRBD1 (6 bases). CDR3 length: 15 residues. Deletions cut 0 bases from V and 2 bases from J, with 8 bases between. Germline-derived CDR1 and CDR2 are MNHNY and SVGAGI (reference sequence). The CDR3 DNA sequence: TGTGCCAGCAGTTACTCGGCAGGGGGCAATCAGCCCCAGCATTTT. This translates into CASSYSAGGNQPQHF.

V gene TRBV19 combines with J gene TRBJ1-4; 8 bases match TRBD1. CDR3 length: 14 amino acids. Germline V gene lookup returns CDR1 LNHDA and CDR2 SQIVND (reference sequence). Germline trimming cut 5 bases from V and 4 bases from J; bases unmatched to any gene: 3. The CDR3 DNA reads TGTGCCAGTAGTCTACAGGGGGATAATGAAAAACTGTTTTTT. Its translation: CASSLQGDNEKLFF.